This is a list of T cell receptor beta chains from one sample in a study of blood T cell repertoires in COVID-19. The method was immunoSEQ multiplex PCR; TCRdb's version includes in-frame clones alone and lacks a portion of them. In the table there are approximately 75,000 clones, less than 85% of which are singletons. What was sequenced was peripheral blood. These receptors were obtained from a human donor with acute or convalescent COVID-19. The donor label of this sample is uncertain. Each CDR3 is given with its conserved first and last residue.

J	V	CDR3
TRBJ2-5	TRBV11-2	CASSPGPARETQYF
TRBJ1-1	TRBV28	CASSLWQGGTEAFF
TRBJ2-3	TRBV11-1	CASSPRVAGSDTQYF
TRBJ2-7	TRBV5-1	CASSLVFSGTSSYEQYF
TRBJ2-7	TRBV30	CAWSATSRTEQYF
TRBJ2-2	TRBV3-1/TRBV3-2	CASSPRGRYTGELFF
TRBJ2-1	TRBV7-2	CASSPTRFDEQFF
TRBJ1-2	TRBV6-2/TRBV6-3	CASSYAANYGYTF
TRBJ1-2	TRBV10-2	CASRPNSMRDRSQANYGYTF
TRBJ2-1	TRBV4-1	CASSLTSGGDNEQFF
TRBJ1-1	TRBV7-2	CASSPRFSDTEAFF
TRBJ2-1	TRBV5-1	CASSLGSGRINNEQFF
TRBJ2-3	TRBV5-1	CASSLERGTTDTQYF
TRBJ1-2	TRBV28	CASSLTQGFIYGYTF
TRBJ1-3	TRBV7-2	CASSGSTGNTIYF
TRBJ1-4	TRBV11-2	CASSPGGDRRFGKLFF
TRBJ2-6	TRBV28	CASTSPSSGANVLTF
TRBJ1-5	TRBV18	CASSVLQVVGQPQHF
TRBJ1-3	TRBV5-4	CASSLAGGGGNTIYF
TRBJ2-1	TRBV28	CASSLGWASNEQFF
TRBJ2-2	TRBV6-5	CASSYGGATTGELFF
TRBJ1-4	TRBV5-1	CASSLAGISSEKLFF
TRBJ2-3	TRBV19	CASSTSGTSGGPGTQYF